A single sample is the source of the 8 T cell receptor beta chains below, sequenced in a study of shared clonotypes between healthy human individuals. This table comes from immunoSEQ multiplex PCR, and its TCRdb copy is limited to in-frame clones, with some not included. The data contain roughly 410,000 clones, roughly 96% of them singletons. The sample comprised memory CD8+ T cells sorted from blood. The sample's subset: CD45RO+ cells pooled with CCR7-negative TemRA cells. The receptor set was obtained from a man in his thirties or forties in good health.

This chain connects TRBV7-9 to TRBJ2-7; 13 bases fit TRBD2. Germline loops: CDR1 SEHNR, CDR2 FQNEAQ (reference sequence). CDR3 length: 14 amino acids. Trimming took 5 bases from V and 7 from J; bases not matched to a gene: 5. The CDR3 spells CASSHGLAGEEQYF. CDR3 DNA: TGTGCCAGCAGCCACGGACTAGCGGGAGAAGAGCAGTACTTC.

The chain joins TRBV6-5 to TRBJ1-2, with D perhaps matching TRBD1 (6 bases). The CDR3 is made up of 16 amino acids. The germline V gene has CDR1 MNHEY and CDR2 SVGAGI. Trimming shortened V by 2 bases and J by 1 base, and 14 bases separated the two germline ends. Written as DNA, the CDR3 is TGTGCCAGCAGTTACCGAACAGGGAGGGGTAACTATGGCTACACCTTC. Protein: CASSYRTGRGNYGYTF.

The chain combines TRBV5-6 with TRBJ2-5, with 7 bases lining up with TRBD2. This CDR3 has 19 amino acids. Per the germline V gene, CDR1 is SGHDT and CDR2 is YYEEEE. Trimming cost V 0 bases and J 2 bases; bases outside gene matches: 16. The CDR3 sequence: CASSLAPDSWLAVQETQYF. The CDR3 DNA reads TGTGCCAGCAGCTTGGCCCCGGATTCGTGGCTAGCGGTGCAAGAGACCCAGTACTTC.

CDR3 DNA sequence: TGTGCCAGCAGCTTAGTAGGGGCAGGGCAAGAGACCCAGTACTTC. It translates to CASSLVGAGQETQYF. J is TRBJ2-5 and V is TRBV7-9, with D possibly matching TRBD1 (5 bases). This CDR3 comprises 15 residues. The germline CDR1 and CDR2 sequences are SEHNR and FQNEAQ (reference sequence). V lost 1 base and J lost 2, with 11 bases in between.

The chain has TRBV28 and TRBJ2-7; the D is unclear. V dropped 0 bases and J dropped 2 bases, with 8 bases sitting between them. Per the germline V gene, CDR1 is MDHEN and CDR2 is SYDVKM. The CDR3 is 14 residues long. In DNA, the CDR3 is TGTGCCAGCAGTTTATGGGTCCCCCCCTACGAGCAGTACTTC. It translates to CASSLWVPPYEQYF.

The V gene is TRBV27, the J gene TRBJ2-7; D unresolved. The CDR3 sequence is 14 residues long. Germline CDR1 and CDR2: MNHEY and SMNVEV (reference sequence). V lost 2 bases, J lost 2 bases, and 10 bases lay in between. The CDR3 sequence is CASSLEGGPYEQYF. In DNA form, the CDR3 reads TGTGCCAGCAGTTTAGAAGGTGGCCCCTACGAGCAGTACTTC.

The sample holds a few counts of this clone. The gene calls are TRBV28 and TRBJ2-1, with TRBD2 identical over 11 bases. The J segment lost 7 bases and the V segment lost 8 bases, leaving 4 bases of the junction unmatched. This CDR3 comprises 13 residues. Germline loops: CDR1 MDHEN, CDR2 SYDVKM. The CDR3 is CASGLAGVNEQFF. CDR3 coding DNA: TGTGCCAGCGGACTAGCGGGCGTGAATGAGCAGTTCTTC.

Of note for this clone: At one boundary the junction diverges from the germline segment, which might be a read error. The V and J genes are TRBV20-1 and TRBJ2-7; 10 nucleotides match TRBD2. Germline CDR1 reads DFQATT; CDR2 reads SNEGSKA (reference sequence). The CDR3 runs to 10 residues. The chain's CDR3 is CSATSGSVNF. The CDR3 DNA reads TGCAGTGCTACTAGCGGGAGTGTAAACTTC.